This note documents a single TCR beta chain sequence. Its target is not known. These data belong to a study of cytomegalovirus exposure and HLA in healthy donors. General observations from the study: In a later analysis, common viral pathogens appeared linked to several of the most significant clusters. In an earlier analysis, most TCR beta V segments were productive about 87% or about 30% of the time.

The PCR had 60 Vbeta and 13 Jbeta primers. Sequencing was performed with immunoSEQ multiplex PCR; in TCRdb, only in-frame clones are kept and a portion is missing. The sample shows over 200,000 clones, more than 70% of them seen only once. The V end was cut by 0 bases, the J end by 4 bases, with 8 bases between. This CDR3 spans 13 amino acids. CDR1 is SGHRS, CDR2 YFSETQ, per germline. The material sequenced was PBMCs. The V gene is TRBV5-1, the J gene TRBJ2-7, with D uncertain. This receptor was obtained from a human donor in good health. The CDR3 coding sequence is TGCGCCAGCAGCTTGGATCCTACGTACGAGCAGTACTTC. Translating gives CASSLDPTYEQYF.